This TCR beta chain was profiled in a study of T cell repertoires in cytomegalovirus infection. Germline CDR1 reads SGHTA; CDR2 reads FQGTGA. Trimming shortened V by 1 base and J by 4 bases, and 7 bases separated the two germline ends. The CDR3 runs 13 residues. A single record per CDR3 protein comes from TCRdb applying MiXCR to the reads. The table has roughly 7,600 distinct CDR3 sequences, under 55% seen once. In its sample, this clonotype was seen many times. Its antigen remains unidentified. The rearrangement uses TRBV7-3 and TRBJ2-5, with D perhaps matching TRBD1 or TRBD2 (5 bases each). The source material was PBMCs, sequenced either directly or after in vitro stimulation (not recorded which). This receptor was obtained from a human donor in good health (CMV status not recorded). Some clones in this sample may be carry-over from other donors' samples. For the CDR3, the DNA is TGTGCCAGCAGCTTAATGAGGGGAGAGACCCAGTACTTC. Its protein product is CASSLMRGETQYF.